Reported below is one T cell receptor beta chain. Its antigen is not yet known. The read halts 3 residues ahead of the CDR3 end, with the missing end drawn from the germline J gene. This sample stems from a study of T cells in women clearing cervical HPV infection (dated by TCRdb to 2016 to 2019). With regard to the full study: The cases were 25 women with histologically confirmed HPV16-related CIN3 or worse, and 2 of those women had invasive cancers. The approximately 23 controls were women who cleared a single incident HPV16 infection within 12 months without developing precancer or cancer. Blood from cases was drawn at the visit where the lesion was first identified, while blood from controls was drawn once the infection was no longer detected. For cases, a median interval of roughly 150 days, with an interquartile range of roughly 80 to 200 days, was observed between lesion detection and blood sampling. Since only a few of the women had HLA typing available, the possibility that HLA type was acting as a confounder could not be ruled out. Nested within Costa Rica's Guanacaste HPV Natural History Study, an exploratory proof-of-principle case-control study compared TCR repertoires across cervical HPV16 outcomes. Cases and controls were matched on age within five years and on year of sample collection. A median age of approximately 30 years was observed in cases versus under 40 in controls, and no significant differences in baseline characteristics were found. The parent cohort enrolled approximately 9,200 women aged 18 or older in Guanacaste, Costa Rica, during about 1992 to 1995 and followed them for approximately 7 years. Five blinded duplicates per group were added as quality controls, so that 60 or so samples were obtained: 50 or so participants and some 10 replicates. What the research found in general, with its limitations: The cross-sectional design could not show whether associations preceded infection or resulted from it; effector/memory subsets and HPV-specific T cells were not isolated. Lower TRBV6-7 relative abundance was observed in cases than in controls (around 0.1% versus 0.15%; Bonferroni P = 0.0008). Because the number of T cells per sample was unknown, the richness differences could reflect varying T-cell content rather than repertoire biology. By combining richness with V gene abundances, random forest classifiers separated cases from controls with an estimated AUC of about 0.86. Significantly higher TCR repertoire richness was observed in CIN3+ cases than in controls across sequencing depths, whereas no difference in evenness was found.

TCR beta CDR3 regions were amplified by multiplex PCR using the immunoSEQ assay from an average of 1200 ng genomic DNA per sample. The assay corrected primer bias using a complete synthetic TCR repertoire to establish an amplification baseline. The amplicons were sequenced on the Illumina platform. The published analysis was carried out like this. Sequences were error-corrected by clustering with frequency ratios and a modified nearest-neighbor algorithm, then analyzed in the immunoSEQ Analyzer with IMGT gene definitions. At each rarefaction depth, TCR richness and evenness were averaged over 20 rarefaction repeats, and samples with fewer sequences than the depth were excluded. V, D and J gene relative abundances were compared between groups with Wilcoxon rank sum tests, applying FDR correction. An intraclass correlation of roughly 96% for TCR richness and an average of about 77% across over 65 gene segments were obtained from the blinded duplicates. Here the immuneACCESS table is served through TCRdb, limited to in-frame sequences with V and J called. Missing clones are a known gap in these copies; in checked studies unresolved V genes cover under half, and the rest lacks a known reason. D and trimming were read from the DNA, whereas the V and J calls and clone size are those reported in that table. The table held for this sample gives about 30,000 clones. Around 3% of the sample rests with the top ten.

Measured from the cysteine to the phenylalanine, the CDR3 is 15 residues long. The CDR3 was read in part: 36 bases, with the frame set at base 1. Trimmed from V: 6 bases; trimmed from J: 6 bases; junction bases lacking a gene match: 12. Per the germline V gene, SGHVS is the CDR1 and FQNEAQ is the CDR2. Every participant had a single incident cervical HPV16 infection, and women with prevalent HPV16 infections were excluded. Cervical HPV DNA was detected with MY09/MY11 PCR, and genotyping was done by dot-blot hybridization. Under 19 mL of heparinized blood were centrifuged, and the buffy coat was aliquoted, frozen at -30°C, then stored at -80°C. Genomic DNA was extracted from buffy coat specimens using QIAGEN kits.

This chain joins TRBV7-8 to TRBJ1-1; 8 central nucleotides agree with TRBD1. This sequence was found in a woman aged 18 to 75 with a cervical HPV16 infection that either progressed to CIN3+ or cleared (not recorded which). Input material: blood buffy coat. The CDR3 bases that were read are TGTGCCAGCAGTATTTTCTACAGGGGGGGTCCTGAA. This codes for CASSIFYRGGPE. The full-length CDR3 reads as CASSIFYRGGPEAFF.